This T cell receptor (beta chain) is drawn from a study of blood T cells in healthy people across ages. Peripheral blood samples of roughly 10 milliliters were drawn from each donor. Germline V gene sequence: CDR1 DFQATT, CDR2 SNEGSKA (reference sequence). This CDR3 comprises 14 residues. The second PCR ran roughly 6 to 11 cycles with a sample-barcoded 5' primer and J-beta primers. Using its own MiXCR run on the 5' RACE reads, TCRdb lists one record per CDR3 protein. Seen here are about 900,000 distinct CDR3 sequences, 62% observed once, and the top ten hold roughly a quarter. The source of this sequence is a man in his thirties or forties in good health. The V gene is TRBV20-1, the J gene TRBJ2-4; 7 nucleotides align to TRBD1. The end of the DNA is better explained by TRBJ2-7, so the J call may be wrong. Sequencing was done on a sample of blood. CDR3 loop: CSARQQGKSYEQYF. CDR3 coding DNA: TGCAGTGCTAGACAACAGGGGAAGTCCTACGAGCAGTACTTC.